This T cell receptor (beta chain) was found in a study of molecular identifiers for immune sequencing clone quantification. Findings and caveats of the study: The sizes of highly expanded clones could be underestimated when identical TCR molecules share a barcode.

MiXCR, run by TCRdb on the PCR reads, gives a single entry per CDR3 protein. This table has about 510,000 distinct CDR3 sequences, 25% appearing once. This clonotype showed up many times. The antigen remains unidentified. V lost 1 base and J lost 4, with 10 bases in between. Per germline, CDR1 MGHRA and CDR2 YSYEKL. The CDR3 extends over 14 amino acids. The chain joins TRBV4-1 to TRBJ1-1, with D hard to call. This receptor was taken from a human donor in good health. Some libraries in this study had Jurkat cell RNA spiked in. The sample taken for sequencing was naive CD8+ T cells from blood, with Jurkat cell RNA spiked in. Subset of the sample: FACS-sorted CD8+CD4-CCR7+CD45RA+ naive T cells. CDR3 amino acids: CASSQVGVGTEAFF. The CDR3 region has the DNA TGCGCCAGCAGCCAAGTGGGAGTTGGCACTGAAGCTTTCTTT.